The text below deals with one T cell receptor beta chain. Antigen specificity is unknown. Produced via immunoSEQ multiplex PCR; TCRdb's table is partial and in-frame only. The profile shows about 58,000 clones, around 93% of them singletons. These data come from a study of PD-1 blockade in classical Hodgkin lymphoma. Study-wide results and limits: Later analyses included only patients treated at least 1 year post-ASCT. With CD4+ cells, TCR diversity rose significantly by C4D1, but not with CD8+ cells. In newly diagnosed patients, baseline TCR diversity was reportedly below that of healthy donors. Complete responders started with a diversity level that resembled newly diagnosed patients at baseline.

No patient escaped relapse after autologous stem cell transplantation, and brentuximab vedotin exposure varied. The material sequenced was peripheral blood mononuclear cells (PBMCs), taken before the second cycle of nivolumab. This sequence originates from a human donor with classical Hodgkin lymphoma.

The CDR3: CASSVEGGTVTGELFF. In DNA, the CDR3 is TGTGCCAGCAGCGTAGAGGGGGGAACTGTCACCGGGGAGCTGTTTTTT. The chain is built from TRBV9 and TRBJ2-2; TRBD1 or TRBD2 may be the D gene (6 bases each). The CDR3 length is 16 residues. V lost 0 bases and J 4 bases, leaving 13 bases between the germline ends. In germline, CDR1 is SGDLS, CDR2 YYNGEE.